Listed below are T cell receptor beta chains from one sample, sequenced in a study of T cell responses to AZD1222 COVID-19 vaccine. Data came from immunoSEQ multiplex PCR; TCRdb stores just in-frame clones and leaves some out. The sample shows 110,000 to 150,000 clones, more than 85% of them seen only once. The sample consisted of peripheral blood, taken after recovery from COVID-19. These receptors originate from an adult who had recovered from COVID-19. The CDR3 runs from the conserved cysteine through the conserved F or W. A D gene is named only where the DNA matches it firmly. Size is stated for part of the rows, as once, few or many counts, or as a class when the clone is expanded.

TRBJ1-2,TRBV28,once,TRBD1,CAGGTGWGYTF,TGTGCCGGGGGGACAGGGTGGGGCTACACCTTC
TRBJ2-7,TRBV5-6,.,TRBD2,CASSLIAGGPREQYF,TGTGCCAGCAGCTTGATAGCGGGAGGGCCTCGTGAGCAGTACTTC
TRBJ1-2,TRBV27,.,.,CASSDLTSNYGYTF,TGTGCCAGCAGTGATCTTACGTCGAACTATGGCTACACCTTC
TRBJ1-2,TRBV12-3/TRBV12-4,.,.,CASSPGGAGHTF,TGTGCCAGCAGTCCCGGGGGGGCGGGGCACACCTTC
TRBJ2-1,TRBV19,.,TRBD2,CASSLGPLAGGVGEQFF,TGTGCCAGTAGTTTGGGCCCCCTAGCGGGAGGGGTGGGTGAGCAGTTCTTC
TRBJ1-1,TRBV30,.,.,CAWDGRLNTEAFF,TGTGCCTGGGACGGACGGCTGAACACTGAAGCTTTCTTT
TRBJ2-3,TRBV24-1,.,TRBD2,CATSEPTSGKTDTQYF,TGTGCCACCAGTGAACCGACTAGCGGGAAAACAGATACGCAGTATTTT
TRBJ1-1,TRBV12-3/TRBV12-4,.,.,CASSLWTEAFF,TGTGCCAGCAGCCTGTGGACTGAAGCTTTCTTT
TRBJ2-1,TRBV7-3,.,.,CASSLVSVNEQFF,TGTGCCAGCAGCTTAGTTTCGGTAAATGAGCAGTTCTTC
TRBJ2-5,TRBV11-3,.,TRBD2,CASSLDTLAETQETQYF,TGTGCCAGCAGCTTAGATACACTAGCGGAGACACAAGAGACCCAGTACTTC
TRBJ1-3,TRBV9,.,.,CASSLGLDSGNTIYF,TGTGCCAGCAGCTTAGGACTGGACTCTGGAAACACCATATATTTT
TRBJ2-7,TRBV6-5,.,TRBD2,CASSYLTSGSEQYF,TGTGCCAGCAGTTACTTAACTAGCGGGAGTGAGCAGTACTTC
TRBJ2-6,TRBV28,.,TRBD1,CASGRQGSKGTF,TGTGCCAGCGGGAGACAGGGTTCAAAAGGTACTTTC
TRBJ2-3,TRBV28,.,.,CASSLWRESTDTQYF,TGTGCCAGCAGTTTATGGCGGGAAAGCACAGATACGCAGTATTTT
TRBJ2-7,TRBV6-5,.,TRBD1,CASSYSRQGATYEQYF,TGTGCCAGCAGTTACTCCCGTCAGGGGGCTACCTACGAGCAGTACTTC
TRBJ2-5,TRBV7-2,.,.,CASSLSRGREETQYF,TGTGCCAGCAGCTTATCAAGGGGCAGGGAAGAGACCCAGTACTTC
TRBJ2-1,TRBV6-6,.,TRBD2,CASSYTREGRGEQFF,TGTGCCAGCAGTTACACGCGGGAGGGCCGAGGTGAGCAGTTCTTC
TRBJ2-1,TRBV9,.,.,CASSPGVADNEQFF,TGTGCCAGCAGCCCCGGGGTAGCGGACAATGAGCAGTTCTTC
TRBJ1-3,TRBV5-6,few,.,CASSSLGEGGNTIYF,TGTGCCAGCAGCTCCCTGGGAGAGGGTGGAAACACCATATATTTT
TRBJ1-1,TRBV28,.,TRBD1,CASSVGQGWNTEAFF,TGTGCCAGCAGTGTCGGACAGGGGTGGAACACTGAAGCTTTCTTT
TRBJ1-6,TRBV27,.,.,CASSPPGASSYNSPLHF,TGTGCCAGCAGTCCGCCGGGGGCCAGCTCCTATAATTCACCCCTCCACTTT
TRBJ2-2,TRBV5-4,.,.,CASSSGTGELFF,TGTGCCAGCAGCTCAGGCACAGGGGAGCTGTTTTTT
TRBJ2-7,TRBV9,.,TRBD1,CASSVGTGEYEQYF,TGTGCCAGCAGCGTAGGGACAGGAGAATACGAGCAGTACTTC
TRBJ1-1,TRBV29-1,.,TRBD1,CSVEGVRGQNTEAFF,TGCAGCGTGGAGGGTGTCAGGGGGCAAAACACTGAAGCTTTCTTT
TRBJ2-7,TRBV19,.,.,CASSFPGQGLYEQYF,TGTGCCAGTAGTTTCCCCGGACAGGGACTATACGAGCAGTACTTC
TRBJ1-1,TRBV12-3/TRBV12-4,.,.,CASSFSRNTEAFF,TGTGCCAGCAGTTTTTCCAGGAACACTGAAGCTTTCTTT
TRBJ2-7,TRBV5-6,.,.,CASSLASGKGVEQYF,TGTGCCAGCAGCTTGGCATCAGGGAAGGGCGTTGAGCAGTACTTC
TRBJ2-1,TRBV27,.,TRBD2,CASSLGLAGYNEQFF,TGTGCCAGCAGTCTGGGACTAGCGGGTTACAATGAGCAGTTCTTC
TRBJ2-7,TRBV12-3/TRBV12-4,.,.,CASSFEGVGEQYF,TGTGCCAGCAGTTTCGAAGGGGTAGGCGAGCAGTACTTC
TRBJ2-1,TRBV7-8,.,.,CASSLEGTYNEQFF,TGTGCCAGCAGCTTGGAGGGTACCTACAATGAGCAGTTCTTC
TRBJ2-2,TRBV27,.,TRBD2,CASRSTSGRAGELFF,TGTGCCAGCAGATCGACTAGCGGGAGAGCCGGGGAGCTGTTTTTT
TRBJ2-2,TRBV23-1,.,.,CASSQSGGSTGELFF,TGCGCCAGCAGTCAATCCGGGGGAAGCACCGGGGAGCTGTTTTTT
TRBJ2-7,TRBV2,.,TRBD2,CASGEGLAGEYEQYF,TGTGCCAGCGGAGAGGGACTAGCGGGAGAGTACGAGCAGTACTTC
TRBJ2-2,TRBV3-1/TRBV3-2,.,.,CASSQVYPGSTGELFF,TGTGCCAGCAGCCAAGTCTATCCGGGATCCACCGGGGAGCTGTTTTTT
TRBJ1-6,TRBV27,.,TRBD1,CASSPRGPGGPLNSPLHF,TGTGCCAGCAGTCCCAGGGGGCCTGGGGGGCCCCTCAATTCACCCCTCCACTTT
TRBJ1-6,TRBV7-9,.,.,CASSLAWNSPLHF,TGTGCCAGCAGCTTAGCTTGGAATTCACCCCTCCACTTT
TRBJ2-7,TRBV29-1,once,TRBD2,CSVFRRAGDRSEQYF,TGCAGCGTTTTTAGACGGGCGGGAGATCGGAGCGAGCAGTACTTC
TRBJ1-5,TRBV5-4,.,.,CASSFGGYNQPQHF,TGTGCCAGCAGCTTCGGGGGGTACAATCAGCCCCAGCATTTT
TRBJ2-2,TRBV3-1/TRBV3-2,.,.,CASSPGDTPNTGELFF,TGTGCCAGCAGCCCTGGTGACACCCCGAACACCGGGGAGCTGTTTTTT
TRBJ1-2,TRBV28,.,.,CASSLKGLGYTF,TGTGCCAGCAGTTTAAAGGGGCTTGGCTACACCTTC
TRBJ2-7,TRBV4-1,.,TRBD2,CASSQDLSVAGDYEQYF,TGCGCCAGCAGCCAAGATCTCTCGGTAGCGGGAGACTACGAGCAGTACTTC
TRBJ1-1,TRBV5-1,.,.,CASSFSTGNTEAFF,TGCGCCAGCAGCTTCAGCACAGGGAACACTGAAGCTTTCTTT
TRBJ1-6,TRBV10-3,.,.,CAIRPESSYNSPLHF,TGTGCCATCAGGCCAGAGAGCTCCTATAATTCACCCCTCCACTTT
TRBJ2-1,TRBV27,.,.,CASSFGGGQFF,TGTGCCAGCAGTTTCGGGGGTGGCCAGTTCTTC
TRBJ2-7,TRBV5-4,.,TRBD1,CASSWDRSSYEQYF,TGTGCCAGCAGCTGGGACAGGTCCTCCTACGAGCAGTACTTC
TRBJ1-5,TRBV10-2,.,TRBD1,CASSVGQGENQPQHF,TGCGCCAGCAGTGTGGGACAGGGGGAGAATCAGCCCCAGCATTTT
TRBJ1-2,TRBV28,.,.,CASSSRGTTNYGYTF,TGTGCCAGCAGCTCCCGAGGTACGACTAACTATGGCTACACCTTC
TRBJ2-7,TRBV13,.,.,CASSLRGNEQYF,TGTGCCAGCAGCTTACGAGGGAACGAGCAGTACTTC
TRBJ1-4,TRBV6-1,few,.,CASSEKVATNEKLFF,TGTGCCAGCAGTGAAAAGGTAGCGACTAATGAAAAACTGTTTTTT
TRBJ2-7,TRBV7-6,.,TRBD2,CASSSVGGSDYEQYF,TGTGCCAGCAGCTCGGTGGGCGGGAGTGATTACGAGCAGTACTTC
TRBJ2-1,TRBV2,.,.,CASSDKGYNEQFF,TGTGCCAGCAGTGATAAGGGCTACAATGAGCAGTTCTTC